Below are 2 T cell receptor beta chains sequenced from a single sample in a study of response to subunit inactivated influenza vaccine. MiXCR, applied by TCRdb to the RT-PCR reads, yields one record per CDR3 protein. This sample has more than 550,000 distinct CDR3 sequences, with approximately 10% found just once. The same sample was also studied in work on T cells expressing NK-cell markers. In that study: cDNA encoding TCR beta was synthesized via 5'RACE template switching incorporating UMIs.

Sequences were derived from PBMCs from blood, sampled on the day of vaccination. The source of these receptors is a man aged 45-65 years who received an inactivated influenza vaccine.

V is TRBV20-1 and J is TRBJ2-5; TRBD1 or TRBD2 may be the D gene (7 bases each). V was pared by 5 bases and J by 5 bases, with 15 bases between. This CDR3 spans 13 amino acids. From germline, CDR1 is DFQATT and CDR2 SNEGSKA (reference sequence). The CDR3 sequence: CSAFRQGGETQYF. In DNA form, the CDR3 reads TGCAGTGCTTTTAGACAGGGAGGGGAGACCCAGTACTTC.

This clonotype was detected only a few times. The chain joins TRBV24-1 to TRBJ2-5, with TRBD2 matching over 9 bases. Germline CDR1 reads KGHDR; CDR2 reads SFDVKD. The CDR3 length is 15 residues. J was trimmed by 5 bases and V by 6 bases; bases with no gene match: 9. The CDR3 region is CATSSSGRPPETQYF. The CDR3 DNA reads as TGTGCCACCAGTTCCAGCGGGAGGCCGCCGGAGACCCAGTACTTC.